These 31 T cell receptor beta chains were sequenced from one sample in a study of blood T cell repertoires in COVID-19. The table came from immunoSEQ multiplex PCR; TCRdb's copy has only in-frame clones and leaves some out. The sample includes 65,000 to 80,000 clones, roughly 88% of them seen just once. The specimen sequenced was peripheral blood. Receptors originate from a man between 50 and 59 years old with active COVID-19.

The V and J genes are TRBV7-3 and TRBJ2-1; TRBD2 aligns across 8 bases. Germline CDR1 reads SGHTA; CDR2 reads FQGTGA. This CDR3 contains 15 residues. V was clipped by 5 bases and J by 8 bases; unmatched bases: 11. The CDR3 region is CASSPRGGGPDEQFF. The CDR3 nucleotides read TGTGCCAGCAGCCCTCGGGGGGGCGGACCGGATGAGCAGTTCTTC. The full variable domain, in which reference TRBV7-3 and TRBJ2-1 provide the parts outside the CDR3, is GAGVSQTPSNKVTEKGKYVELRCDPISGHTALYWYRQSLGQGPEFLIYFQGTGAADDSGLPNDRFFAVRPEGSVSTLKIQRTERGDSAVYLCASSPRGGGPDEQFFGPGTRLTVL.

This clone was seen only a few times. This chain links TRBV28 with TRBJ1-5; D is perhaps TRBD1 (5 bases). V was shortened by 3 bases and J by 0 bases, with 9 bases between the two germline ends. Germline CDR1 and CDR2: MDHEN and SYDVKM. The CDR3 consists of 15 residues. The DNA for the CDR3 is TGTGCCAGCAGTTTGACAGCGATTAGCAATCAGCCCCAGCATTTT. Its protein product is CASSLTAISNQPQHF. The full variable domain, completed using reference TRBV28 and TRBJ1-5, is DVKVTQSSRYLVKRTGEKVFLECVQDMDHENMFWYRQDPGLGLRLIYFSYDVKMKEKGDIPEGYSVSREKKERFSLILESASTNQTSMYLCASSLTAISNQPQHFGDGTRLSIL.

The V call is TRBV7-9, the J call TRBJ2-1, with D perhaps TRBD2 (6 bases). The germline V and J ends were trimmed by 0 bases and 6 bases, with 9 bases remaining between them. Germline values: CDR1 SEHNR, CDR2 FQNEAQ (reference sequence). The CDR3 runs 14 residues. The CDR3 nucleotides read TGTGCCAGCAGCTTAGCTAGCGGATTCAATGAGCAGTTCTTC. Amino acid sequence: CASSLASGFNEQFF.

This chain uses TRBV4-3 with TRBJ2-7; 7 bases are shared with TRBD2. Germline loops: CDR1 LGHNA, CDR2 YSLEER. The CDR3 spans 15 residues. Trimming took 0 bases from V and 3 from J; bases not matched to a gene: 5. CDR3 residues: CASSQEPAGIYEQYF. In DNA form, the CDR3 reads TGCGCCAGCAGCCAAGAACCAGCGGGGATCTACGAGCAGTACTTC.

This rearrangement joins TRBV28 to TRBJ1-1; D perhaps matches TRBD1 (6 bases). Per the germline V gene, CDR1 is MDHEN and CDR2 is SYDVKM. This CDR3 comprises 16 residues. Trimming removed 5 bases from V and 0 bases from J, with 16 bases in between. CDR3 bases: TGTGCCAGCAGTCTACAGGGTTCTAGCATGAACACTGAAGCTTTCTTT. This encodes CASSLQGSSMNTEAFF.

The CDR3 DNA reads as TGTGCCTGGAAGGGGGCTCACACTGAAGCTTTCTTT. It translates to CAWKGAHTEAFF. The chain joins TRBV30 to TRBJ1-1; TRBD1 aligns across 7 bases. Germline V gives CDR1 GTSNPN, CDR2 SVGIG (reference sequence). CDR3 length: 12 residues. After removal of 4 bases from V and 3 bases from J, the junction contained 2 bases not matched to a gene.

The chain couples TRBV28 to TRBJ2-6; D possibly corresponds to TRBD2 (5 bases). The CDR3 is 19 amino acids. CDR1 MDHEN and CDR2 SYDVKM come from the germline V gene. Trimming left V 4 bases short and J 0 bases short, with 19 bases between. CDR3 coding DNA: TGTGCCAGCAGTTACTTCCTAAACTTGGGAGACTCTGGGGCCAACGTCCTGACTTTC. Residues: CASSYFLNLGDSGANVLTF.

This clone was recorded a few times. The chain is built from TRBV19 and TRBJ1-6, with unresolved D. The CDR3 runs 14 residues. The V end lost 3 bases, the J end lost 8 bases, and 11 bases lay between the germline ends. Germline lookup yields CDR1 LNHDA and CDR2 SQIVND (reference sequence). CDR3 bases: TGTGCCAGTAGTATTTCCGTGGGAGATTCACCCCTCCACTTT. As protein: CASSISVGDSPLHF.

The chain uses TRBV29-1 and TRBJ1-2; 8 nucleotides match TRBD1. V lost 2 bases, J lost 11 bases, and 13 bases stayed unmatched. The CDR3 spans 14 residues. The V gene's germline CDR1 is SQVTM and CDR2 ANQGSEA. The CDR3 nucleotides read TGCAGCGTTGAACAGGGGGCGTCCGAAGGTCAATACACCTTC. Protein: CSVEQGASEGQYTF.

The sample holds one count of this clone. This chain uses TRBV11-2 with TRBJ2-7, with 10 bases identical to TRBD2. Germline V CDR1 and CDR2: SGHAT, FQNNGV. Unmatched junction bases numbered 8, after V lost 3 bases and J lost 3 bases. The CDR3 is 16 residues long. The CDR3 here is CASSFNRPSGGYEQYF. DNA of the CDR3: TGTGCCAGCAGCTTCAATCGTCCTAGCGGGGGCTACGAGCAGTACTTC. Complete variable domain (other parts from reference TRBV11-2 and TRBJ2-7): EAGVAQSPRYKIIEKRQSVAFWCNPISGHATLYWYQQILGQGPKLLIQFQNNGVVDDSQLPKDRFSAERLKGVDSTLKIQPAKLEDSAVYLCASSFNRPSGGYEQYFGPGTRLTVT.

CDR3 DNA sequence: TGTGCCACCAGTGATTTTAGGCGGGGGCCTGGGAATGAGCAGTTCTTC. It codes for CATSDFRRGPGNEQFF. V and J are TRBV24-1 and TRBJ2-1; D perhaps matches TRBD2 (7 bases). The V and J ends lost 1 base and 7 bases respectively, with 16 bases between them. From germline, CDR1 is KGHDR and CDR2 SFDVKD. The CDR3 consists of 16 residues.

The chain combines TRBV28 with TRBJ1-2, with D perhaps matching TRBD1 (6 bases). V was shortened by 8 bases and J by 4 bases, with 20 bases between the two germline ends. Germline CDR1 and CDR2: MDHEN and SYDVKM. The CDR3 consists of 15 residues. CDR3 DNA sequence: TGTGCCAGCTCCCCACCAGACAGGATGGGCTATGGCTACACCTTC. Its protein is CASSPPDRMGYGYTF.

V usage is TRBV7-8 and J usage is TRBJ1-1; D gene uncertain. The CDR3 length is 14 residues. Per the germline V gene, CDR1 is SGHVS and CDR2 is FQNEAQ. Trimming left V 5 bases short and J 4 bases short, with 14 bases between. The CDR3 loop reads CASSHMTRFTEAFF. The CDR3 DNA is TGTGCCAGCAGCCATATGACAAGGTTCACTGAAGCTTTCTTT.

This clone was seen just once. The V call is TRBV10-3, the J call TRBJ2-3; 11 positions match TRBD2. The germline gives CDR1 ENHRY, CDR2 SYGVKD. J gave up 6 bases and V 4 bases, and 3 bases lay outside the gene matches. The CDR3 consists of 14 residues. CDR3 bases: TGTGCCATCAGTGTTTCTAGCGGGGGGGATACGCAGTATTTT. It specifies CAISVSSGGDTQYF.

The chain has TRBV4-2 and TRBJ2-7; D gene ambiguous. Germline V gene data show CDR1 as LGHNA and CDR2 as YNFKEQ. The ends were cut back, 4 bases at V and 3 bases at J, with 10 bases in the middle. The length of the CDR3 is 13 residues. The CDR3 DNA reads TGTGCCAGCAGCCGCGTACAGAGCTACGAGCAGTACTTC. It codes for CASSRVQSYEQYF.

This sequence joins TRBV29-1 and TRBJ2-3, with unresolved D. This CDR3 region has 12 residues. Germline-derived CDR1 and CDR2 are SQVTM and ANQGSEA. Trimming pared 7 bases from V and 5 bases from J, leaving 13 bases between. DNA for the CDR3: TGCAGCGCTGCCGGGTACGGAGATACGCAGTATTTT. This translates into CSAAGYGDTQYF.

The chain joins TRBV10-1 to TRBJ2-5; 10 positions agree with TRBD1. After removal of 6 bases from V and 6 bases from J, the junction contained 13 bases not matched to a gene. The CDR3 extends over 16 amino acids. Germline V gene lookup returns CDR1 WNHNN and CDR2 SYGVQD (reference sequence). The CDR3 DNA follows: TGCGCCAGCAGCGAATCTGACAGGGGGCTAGGTCAGACCCAGTACTTC. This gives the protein CASSESDRGLGQTQYF.

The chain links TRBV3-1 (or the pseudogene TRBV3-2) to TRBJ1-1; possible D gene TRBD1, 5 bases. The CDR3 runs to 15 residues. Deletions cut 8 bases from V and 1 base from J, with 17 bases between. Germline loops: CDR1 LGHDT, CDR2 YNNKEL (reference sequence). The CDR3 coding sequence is TGTGCCAGCGTGGGGAGGGACCAGTGGAACACTGAAGCTTTCTTT. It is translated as CASVGRDQWNTEAFF.

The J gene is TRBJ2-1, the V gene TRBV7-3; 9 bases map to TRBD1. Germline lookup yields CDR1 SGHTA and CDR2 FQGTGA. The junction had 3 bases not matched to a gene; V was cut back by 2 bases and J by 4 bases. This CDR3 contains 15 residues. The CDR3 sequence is CASSLEGQGYNEQFF. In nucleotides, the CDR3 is TGTGCCAGCAGCTTAGAGGGACAGGGATACAATGAGCAGTTCTTC.

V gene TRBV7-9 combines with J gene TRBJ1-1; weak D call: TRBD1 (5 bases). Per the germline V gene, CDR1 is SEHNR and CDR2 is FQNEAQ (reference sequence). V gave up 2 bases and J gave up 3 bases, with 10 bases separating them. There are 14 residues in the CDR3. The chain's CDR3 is CASSLQGFDTEAFF. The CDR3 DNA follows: TGTGCCAGCAGCTTACAGGGTTTTGACACTGAAGCTTTCTTT.

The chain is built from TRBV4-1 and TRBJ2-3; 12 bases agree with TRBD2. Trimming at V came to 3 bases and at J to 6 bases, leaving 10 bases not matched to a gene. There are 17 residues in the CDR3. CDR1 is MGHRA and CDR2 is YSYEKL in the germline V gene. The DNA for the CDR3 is TGCGCCAGCAGCCAGCCGACTAGCGGGAGTATTAGGGATACGCAGTATTTT. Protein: CASSQPTSGSIRDTQYF.

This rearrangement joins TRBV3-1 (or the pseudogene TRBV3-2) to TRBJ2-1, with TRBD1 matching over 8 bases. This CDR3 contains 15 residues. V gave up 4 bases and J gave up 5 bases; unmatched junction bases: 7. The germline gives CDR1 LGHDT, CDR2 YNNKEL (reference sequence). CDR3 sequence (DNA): TGTGCCAGCAGCCCAAGCAGGGGGCCAAACAATGAGCAGTTCTTC. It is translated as CASSPSRGPNNEQFF.

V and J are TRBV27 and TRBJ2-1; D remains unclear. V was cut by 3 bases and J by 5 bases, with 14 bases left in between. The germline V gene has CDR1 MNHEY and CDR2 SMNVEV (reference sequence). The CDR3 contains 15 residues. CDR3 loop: CASSFERGSHNEQFF. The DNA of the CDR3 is TGTGCCAGCAGTTTCGAGAGAGGATCGCACAATGAGCAGTTCTTC.

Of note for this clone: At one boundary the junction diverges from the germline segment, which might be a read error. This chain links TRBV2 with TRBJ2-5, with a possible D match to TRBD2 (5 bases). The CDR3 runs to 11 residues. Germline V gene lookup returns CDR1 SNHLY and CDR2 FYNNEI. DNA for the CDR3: TGTGCCAGCAGTAAGGGAGAGGCCCAGTACTTC. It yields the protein CASSKGEAQYF. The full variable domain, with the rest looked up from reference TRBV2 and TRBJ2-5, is EPEVTQTPSHQVTQMGQEVILRCVPISNHLYFYWYRQILGQKVEFLVSFYNNEISEKSEIFDDQFSVERPDGSNFTLKIRSTKLEDSAMYFCASSKGEAQYFGPGTRLLVL.

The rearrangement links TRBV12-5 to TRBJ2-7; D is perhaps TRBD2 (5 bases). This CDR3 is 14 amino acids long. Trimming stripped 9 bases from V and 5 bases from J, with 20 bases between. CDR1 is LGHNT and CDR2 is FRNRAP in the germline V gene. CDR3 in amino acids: CASGAGTIIHEQYF. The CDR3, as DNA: TGTGCTAGCGGTGCGGGTACCATAATCCACGAGCAGTACTTC.

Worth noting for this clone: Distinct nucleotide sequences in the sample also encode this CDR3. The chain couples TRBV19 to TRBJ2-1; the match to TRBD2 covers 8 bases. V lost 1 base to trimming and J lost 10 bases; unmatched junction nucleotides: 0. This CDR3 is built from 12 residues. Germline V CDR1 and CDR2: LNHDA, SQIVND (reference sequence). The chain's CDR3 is CASSIAGGEQFF. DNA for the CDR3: TGTGCCAGTAGTATAGCGGGAGGGGAGCAGTTCTTC.

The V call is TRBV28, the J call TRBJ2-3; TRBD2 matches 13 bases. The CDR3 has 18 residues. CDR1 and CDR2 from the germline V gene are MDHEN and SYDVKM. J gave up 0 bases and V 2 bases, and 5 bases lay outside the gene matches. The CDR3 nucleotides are TGTGCCAGCAGTTTACCAGGGACTAGCGGGACTAGCACAGATACGCAGTATTTT. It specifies CASSLPGTSGTSTDTQYF.

The CDR3 loop is CASSAPGQGLETQYF. Here the CDR3 DNA reads TGTGCCAGTAGTGCCCCCGGACAGGGGTTGGAGACCCAGTACTTC. This chain connects TRBV19 to TRBJ2-5, with TRBD1 matching 9 bases. The V gene's germline CDR1 is LNHDA and CDR2 SQIVND (reference sequence). The CDR3 extends over 15 amino acids. With 5 bases clipped from V and 5 bases from J, the junction kept 9 bases outside the gene matches.

The CDR3 nucleotides read TGCGCCAGCAGCCAAGGTGGGACTAGCGGGGCACAAGAGACCCAGTACTTC. The encoded protein is CASSQGGTSGAQETQYF. This sequence joins TRBV4-1 and TRBJ2-5, with 13 bases identical to TRBD2. The V and J ends lost 1 base and 2 bases, in that order; junction bases with no gene match: 4. Germline V gives CDR1 MGHRA, CDR2 YSYEKL. The CDR3 is 17 amino acids.

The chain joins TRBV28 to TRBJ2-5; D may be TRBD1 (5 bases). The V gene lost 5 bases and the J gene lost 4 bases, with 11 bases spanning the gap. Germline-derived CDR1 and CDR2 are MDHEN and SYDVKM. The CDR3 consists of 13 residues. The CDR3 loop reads CASSKRGRETQYF. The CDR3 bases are TGTGCCAGCAGTAAAAGGGGCCGAGAGACCCAGTACTTC.

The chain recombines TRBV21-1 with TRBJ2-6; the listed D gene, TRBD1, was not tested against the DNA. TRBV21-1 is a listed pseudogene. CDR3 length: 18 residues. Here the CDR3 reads CASSKRVYRSSGANVLTF. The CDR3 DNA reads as TGTGCCAGCAGCAAAAGGGTTTACAGGTCCTCTGGGGCCAACGTCCTGACTTTC.